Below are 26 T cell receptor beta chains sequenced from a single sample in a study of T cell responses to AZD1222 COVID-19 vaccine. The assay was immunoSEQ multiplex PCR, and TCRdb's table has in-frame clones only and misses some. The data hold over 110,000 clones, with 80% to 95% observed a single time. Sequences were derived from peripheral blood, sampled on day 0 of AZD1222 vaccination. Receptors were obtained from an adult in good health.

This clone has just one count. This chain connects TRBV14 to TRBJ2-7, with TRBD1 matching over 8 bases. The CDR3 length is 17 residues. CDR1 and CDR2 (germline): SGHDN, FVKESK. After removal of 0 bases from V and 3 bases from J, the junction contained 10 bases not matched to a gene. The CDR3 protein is CASSQEGQGRSNYEQYF. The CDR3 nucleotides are TGTGCCAGCAGCCAAGAAGGACAGGGAAGGTCCAACTACGAGCAGTACTTC.

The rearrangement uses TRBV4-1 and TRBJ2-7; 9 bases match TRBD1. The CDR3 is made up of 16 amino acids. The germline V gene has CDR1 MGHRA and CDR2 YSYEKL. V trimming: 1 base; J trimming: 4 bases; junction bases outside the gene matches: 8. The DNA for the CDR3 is TGCGCCAGCAGCCAAGTTGCCGGGACAGGGTCTTACGAGCAGTACTTC. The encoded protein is CASSQVAGTGSYEQYF.

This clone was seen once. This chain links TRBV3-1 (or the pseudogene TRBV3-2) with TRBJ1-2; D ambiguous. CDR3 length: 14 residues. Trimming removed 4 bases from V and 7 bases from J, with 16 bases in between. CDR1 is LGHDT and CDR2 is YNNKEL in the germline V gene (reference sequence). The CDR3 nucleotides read TGTGCCAGCAGCCCTAGGACGGCGCCCGGTGGCTACACCTTC. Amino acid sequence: CASSPRTAPGGYTF.

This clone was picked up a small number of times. Here the CDR3 DNA reads TGCGCCAGCAGCACCGGGAGGGCCTTCGATGAGCAGTTCTTC. Its protein is CASSTGRAFDEQFF. The chain employs TRBV5-1 and TRBJ2-1; 8 nucleotides match TRBD2. This CDR3 is built from 14 residues. Germline V gene sequence: CDR1 SGHRS, CDR2 YFSETQ. V lost 4 bases to trimming and J lost 8 bases; unmatched junction nucleotides: 8.

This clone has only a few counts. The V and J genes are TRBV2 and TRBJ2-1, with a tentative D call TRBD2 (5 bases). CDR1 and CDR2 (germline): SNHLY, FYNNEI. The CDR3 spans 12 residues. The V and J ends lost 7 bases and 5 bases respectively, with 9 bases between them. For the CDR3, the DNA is TGTGCCAGCACGAGGGTTGACAATGAGCAGTTCTTC. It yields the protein CASTRVDNEQFF. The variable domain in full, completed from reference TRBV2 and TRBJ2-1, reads EPEVTQTPSHQVTQMGQEVILRCVPISNHLYFYWYRQILGQKVEFLVSFYNNEISEKSEIFDDQFSVERPDGSNFTLKIRSTKLEDSAMYFCASTRVDNEQFFGPGTRLTVL.

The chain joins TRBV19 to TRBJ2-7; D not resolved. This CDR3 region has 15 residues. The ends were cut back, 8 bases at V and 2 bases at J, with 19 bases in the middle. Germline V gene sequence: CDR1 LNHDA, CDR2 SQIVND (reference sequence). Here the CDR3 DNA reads TGTGCCAGTCCCGGGTGGAGTATCCCCCCCTACGAGCAGTACTTC. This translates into CASPGWSIPPYEQYF.

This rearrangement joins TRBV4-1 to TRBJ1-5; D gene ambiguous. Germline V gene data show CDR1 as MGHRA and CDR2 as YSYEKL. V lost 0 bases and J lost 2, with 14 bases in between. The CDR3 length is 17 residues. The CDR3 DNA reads TGCGCCAGCAGCCAAGAACAAACCCCTATAGGCAATCAGCCCCAGCATTTT. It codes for CASSQEQTPIGNQPQHF.

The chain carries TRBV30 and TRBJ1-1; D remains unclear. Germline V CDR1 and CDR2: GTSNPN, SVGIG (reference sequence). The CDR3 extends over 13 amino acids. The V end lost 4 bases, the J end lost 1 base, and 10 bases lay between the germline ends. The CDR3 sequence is CAWTLKGNTEAFF. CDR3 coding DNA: TGTGCCTGGACTCTCAAGGGGAACACTGAAGCTTTCTTT.

The CDR3 DNA reads TGTGCCAGCAGCGGGGGGGGCTCCTACGAGCAGTACTTC. This translates into CASSGGGSYEQYF. This rearrangement joins TRBV27 to TRBJ2-7, with 8 positions matching TRBD2. The CDR3 has 13 amino acids. Unmatched junction bases numbered 1, after V lost 6 bases and J lost 0 bases. Germline assignment: CDR1 MNHEY and CDR2 SMNVEV (reference sequence).

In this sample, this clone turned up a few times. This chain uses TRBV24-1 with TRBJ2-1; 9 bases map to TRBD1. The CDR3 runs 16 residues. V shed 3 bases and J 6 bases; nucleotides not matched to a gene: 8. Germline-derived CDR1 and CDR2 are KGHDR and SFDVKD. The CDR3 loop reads CATSDPRTGEVNEQFF. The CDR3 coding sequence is TGTGCCACCAGTGATCCTCGGACAGGGGAAGTCAATGAGCAGTTCTTC.

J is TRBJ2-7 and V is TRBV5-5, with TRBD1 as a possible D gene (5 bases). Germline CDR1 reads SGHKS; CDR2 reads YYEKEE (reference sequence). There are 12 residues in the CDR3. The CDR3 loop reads CVSQGPSYEQYF. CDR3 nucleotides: TGTGTTTCCCAGGGCCCCTCCTACGAGCAGTACTTC.

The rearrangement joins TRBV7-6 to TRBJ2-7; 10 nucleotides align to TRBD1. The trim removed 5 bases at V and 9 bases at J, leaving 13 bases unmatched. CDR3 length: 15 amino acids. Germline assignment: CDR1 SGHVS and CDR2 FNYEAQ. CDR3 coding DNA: TGTGCCAGCAGCCCGACGACAGGGGGCCTTCCTGGGCAGTACTTC. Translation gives CASSPTTGGLPGQYF.

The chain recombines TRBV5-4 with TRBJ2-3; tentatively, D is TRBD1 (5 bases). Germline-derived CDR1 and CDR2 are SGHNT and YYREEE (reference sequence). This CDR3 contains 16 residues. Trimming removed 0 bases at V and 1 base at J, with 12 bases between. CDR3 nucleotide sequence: TGTGCCAGCAGCTTGGGCCAGGGCGAGGGCACAGATACGCAGTATTTT. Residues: CASSLGQGEGTDTQYF.

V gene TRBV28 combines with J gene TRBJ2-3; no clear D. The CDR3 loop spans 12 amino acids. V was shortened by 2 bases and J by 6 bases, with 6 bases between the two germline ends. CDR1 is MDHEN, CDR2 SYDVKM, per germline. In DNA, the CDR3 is TGTGCCAGCAGTTTAAGGCCCGATACGCAGTATTTT. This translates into CASSLRPDTQYF.

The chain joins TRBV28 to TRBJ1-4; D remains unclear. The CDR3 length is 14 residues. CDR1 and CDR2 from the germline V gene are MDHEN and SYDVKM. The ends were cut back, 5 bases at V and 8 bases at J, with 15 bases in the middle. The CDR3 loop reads CASSPTGLGEKLFF. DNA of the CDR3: TGTGCCAGCAGTCCGACCGGCCTAGGGGAAAAACTGTTTTTT.

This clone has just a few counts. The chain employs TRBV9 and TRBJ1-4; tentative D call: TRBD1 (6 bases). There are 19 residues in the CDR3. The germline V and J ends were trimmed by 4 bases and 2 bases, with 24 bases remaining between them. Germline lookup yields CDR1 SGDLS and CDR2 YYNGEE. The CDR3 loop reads CASSRLPGGRESTNEKLFF. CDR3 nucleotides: TGTGCCAGCAGCCGACTCCCCGGGGGGCGCGAGTCCACTAATGAAAAACTGTTTTTT.

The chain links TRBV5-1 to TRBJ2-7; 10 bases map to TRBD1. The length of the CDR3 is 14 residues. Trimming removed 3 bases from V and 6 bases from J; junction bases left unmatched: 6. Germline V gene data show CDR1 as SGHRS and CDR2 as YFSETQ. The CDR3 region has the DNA TGCGCCAGCAGCTCCGGGACAGGGGTGCCCGAGCAGTACTTC. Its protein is CASSSGTGVPEQYF.

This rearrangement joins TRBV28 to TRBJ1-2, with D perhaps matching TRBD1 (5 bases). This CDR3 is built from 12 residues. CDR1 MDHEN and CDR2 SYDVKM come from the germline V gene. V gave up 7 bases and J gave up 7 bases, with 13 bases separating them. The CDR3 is CASTALDTGYTF. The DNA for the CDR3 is TGTGCCAGCACCGCCCTGGACACTGGCTACACCTTC.

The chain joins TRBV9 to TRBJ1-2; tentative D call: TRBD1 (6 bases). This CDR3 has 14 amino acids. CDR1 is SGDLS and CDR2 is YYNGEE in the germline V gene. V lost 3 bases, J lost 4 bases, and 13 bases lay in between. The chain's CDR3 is CASSERGGGYGYTF. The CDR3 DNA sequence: TGTGCCAGCAGCGAGAGGGGGGGCGGCTATGGCTACACCTTC.

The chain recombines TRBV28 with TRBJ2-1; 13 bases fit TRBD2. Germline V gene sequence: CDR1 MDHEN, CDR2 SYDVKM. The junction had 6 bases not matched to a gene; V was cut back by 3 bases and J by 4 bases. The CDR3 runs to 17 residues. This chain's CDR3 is CASSFKGGLAGYNEQFF. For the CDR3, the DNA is TGTGCCAGCAGTTTTAAAGGGGGACTAGCGGGATACAATGAGCAGTTCTTC.

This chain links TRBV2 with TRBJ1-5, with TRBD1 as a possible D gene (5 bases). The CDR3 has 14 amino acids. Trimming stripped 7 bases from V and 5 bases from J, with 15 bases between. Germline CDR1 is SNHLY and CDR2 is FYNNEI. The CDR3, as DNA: TGTGCCAGCAACGGACAAGGAGGAGATCAGCCCCAGCATTTT. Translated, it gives CASNGQGGDQPQHF.

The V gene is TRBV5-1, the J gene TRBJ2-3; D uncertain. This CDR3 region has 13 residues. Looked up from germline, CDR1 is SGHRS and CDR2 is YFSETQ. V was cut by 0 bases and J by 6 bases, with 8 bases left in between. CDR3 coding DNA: TGCGCCAGCAGCTTGGCCGCCCGGGATACGCAGTATTTT. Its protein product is CASSLAARDTQYF. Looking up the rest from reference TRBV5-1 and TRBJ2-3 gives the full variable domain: KAGVTQTPRYLIKTRGQQVTLSCSPISGHRSVSWYQQTPGQGLQFLFEYFSETQRNKGNFPGRFSGRQFSNSRSEMNVSTLELGDSALYLCASSLAARDTQYFGPGTRLTVL.

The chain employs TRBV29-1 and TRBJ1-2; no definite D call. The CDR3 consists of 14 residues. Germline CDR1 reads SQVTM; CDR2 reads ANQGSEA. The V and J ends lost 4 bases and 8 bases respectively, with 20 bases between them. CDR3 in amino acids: CSVGSVSRVSGYTF. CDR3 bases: TGCAGCGTTGGATCTGTAAGTAGGGTGTCCGGCTACACCTTC.

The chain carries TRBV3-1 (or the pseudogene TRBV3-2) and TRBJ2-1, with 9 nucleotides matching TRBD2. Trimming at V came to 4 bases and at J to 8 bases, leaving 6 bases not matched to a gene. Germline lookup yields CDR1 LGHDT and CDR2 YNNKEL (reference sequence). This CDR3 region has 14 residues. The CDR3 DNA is TGTGCCAGCAGCCCTCGGGCGGGAGGGGATGAGCAGTTCTTC. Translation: CASSPRAGGDEQFF.

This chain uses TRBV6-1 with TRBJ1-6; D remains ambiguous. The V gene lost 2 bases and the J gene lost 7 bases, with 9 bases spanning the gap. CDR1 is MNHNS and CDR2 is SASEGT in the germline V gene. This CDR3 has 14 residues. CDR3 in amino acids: CASSESLYNSPLHF. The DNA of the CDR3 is TGTGCCAGCAGTGAAAGTCTTTACAATTCACCCCTCCACTTT.

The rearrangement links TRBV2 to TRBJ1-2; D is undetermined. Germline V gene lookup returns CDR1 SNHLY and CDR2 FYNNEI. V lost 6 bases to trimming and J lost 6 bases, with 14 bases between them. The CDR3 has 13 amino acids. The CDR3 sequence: CASSPSGRDGYTF. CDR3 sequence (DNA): TGTGCCAGCAGCCCGTCAGGACGAGATGGCTACACCTTC.